This T cell receptor (beta chain) originates from a study of T cell responses to AZD1222 COVID-19 vaccine. Study observations and caveats: Spike-specific TCR breadth and depth went up after people got two AZD1222 doses. Dominant CD4 TCR responses targeted spike regions 160-218 and 743-854.

This CDR3 comprises 12 residues. The germline V gene encodes CDR1 SNHLY and CDR2 FYNNEI. The germline V and J ends were trimmed by 4 bases and 3 bases, with 6 bases remaining between them. The protocol was immunoSEQ multiplex PCR, while the TCRdb copy is restricted to in-frame clones and leaves out a portion. The sample records 160,000 or so clones, roughly nine tenths being singletons. Notes on this clone: Its antigen remains unknown.

The sequencing used peripheral blood, collected on day 0 of AZD1222 vaccination. This chain uses TRBV2 with TRBJ1-2; tentatively, D is TRBD1 (5 bases). The receptor was isolated from an adult in good health. The CDR3 loop is CASSARDYGYTF. DNA for the CDR3: TGTGCCAGCAGTGCCAGGGACTATGGCTACACCTTC.